This T cell receptor (beta chain) was observed in a study of naive and memory T cell subsets. Notes on the study in general: Findings for naive and memory subsets could not be checked against ground truth. Each distinct alpha or beta sequence counts as one clonotype.

The germline gives CDR1 SQVTM, CDR2 ANQGSEA. V trimming: 4 bases; J trimming: 3 bases; junction bases outside the gene matches: 6. CDR3 length equals 14 residues. CD8 T cells were positively selected from what remained after CD4 positive selection. Two oligonucleotides, mixed equimolar, formed the beta constant-region primer covering TRBC1 and TRBC2. Each CDR3 protein is one row after TCRdb ran MiXCR on the UMI-ligation and nested PCR reads. The profile covers 77,000 or so distinct CDR3 sequences, with around 14% appearing a single time and approximately 0.93% taken by the ten largest. This clonotype was counted ten times or more. Its antigen is as yet unknown.

Sequencing was performed on central memory CD4+ T cells from blood. V and J are TRBV29-1 and TRBJ2-7; 10 nucleotides line up with TRBD2. The receptor was derived from a human donor in good health. In nucleotides, the CDR3 is TGCAGCGTTGCCCGGACTAGCGGCGGCTACGAGCAGTACTTC. Its protein is CSVARTSGGYEQYF.